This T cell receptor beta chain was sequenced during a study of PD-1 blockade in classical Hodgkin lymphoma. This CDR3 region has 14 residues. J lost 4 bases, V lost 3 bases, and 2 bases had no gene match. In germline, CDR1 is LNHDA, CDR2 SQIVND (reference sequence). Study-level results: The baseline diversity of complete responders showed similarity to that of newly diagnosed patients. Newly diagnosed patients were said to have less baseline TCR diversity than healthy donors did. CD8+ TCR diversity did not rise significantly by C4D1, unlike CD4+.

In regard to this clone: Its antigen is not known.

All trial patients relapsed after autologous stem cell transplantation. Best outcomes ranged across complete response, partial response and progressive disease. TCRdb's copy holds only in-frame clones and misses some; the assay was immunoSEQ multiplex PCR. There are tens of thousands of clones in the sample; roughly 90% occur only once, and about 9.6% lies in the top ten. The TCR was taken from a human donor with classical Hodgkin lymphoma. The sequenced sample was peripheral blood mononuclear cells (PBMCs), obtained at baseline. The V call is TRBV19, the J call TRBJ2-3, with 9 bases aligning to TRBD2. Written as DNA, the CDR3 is TGTGCCAGTAGTATTAGCGGGAGCTCAGATACGCAGTATTTT. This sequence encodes CASSISGSSDTQYF.